This TCR beta chain was captured by sequencing in a study of T cells in Graves' hyperthyroidism and ophthalmopathy (dated by TCRdb to about 2019). About the study as a whole: Peripheral blood samples were taken at the time of initial diagnosis, prior to any treatment. To identify distinguishing TCR V-J signatures, a discovery cohort of some 99 patients was used, comprising some 45 with Graves' ophthalmopathy and around 60 with stable Graves' hyperthyroidism. Prospective prediction of ophthalmopathy was tested in an independent validation cohort consisting of roughly 20 hyperthyroidism patients and 15 to 17 patients who later progressed to ophthalmopathy. For training and testing, the 100 or so patients in the discovery cohort were randomly divided in a 7:3 ratio. Thyroid tissue and blood T-cell repertoires from six Graves' hyperthyroidism patients were also compared in the study. After blood sampling, hyperthyroidism patients were treated with methimazole at a starting dose of 30 mg daily, and ophthalmopathy patients were treated with high-dose intravenous methylprednisolone. The paper describes TCR Vbeta CDR3 sequencing of 120 to 150 peripheral blood samples, made up of 43 ophthalmopathy patients, roughly 72 hyperthyroidism patients and 17 progressor patients.

Broader findings and caveats from the paper: Sample size was not statistically predetermined, and investigators were not blinded to group allocation. In validation, the model predicted progression to ophthalmopathy a median of roughly six months before onset, with roughly 70% sensitivity and around 76% specificity. Most expanded thyroid clonotypes (frequency above 0.001) were also detected in blood, suggesting blood repertoires may reflect thyroid immune responses. Ophthalmopathy was separated from stable hyperthyroidism by a 13 V-J signature model, with approximately 85% sensitivity and 81% to 82% specificity obtained in cross-validation and 80%/75% obtained in testing.

The TCR beta CDR3 regions were amplified from RNA transcripts. For the first round of RT-PCR on the TCR CDR3, the HTBI primer set was used together with the Qiagen OneStep RT-PCR kit. The libraries were constructed in a second round of multiplex PCR and then size-selected and purified. Paired-end sequencing of the libraries was performed with 100 bp reads on an Illumina HiSeq2000. As for the authors' bioinformatics: Raw data were processed with SOAPnuke, discarding reads with adapters, uncalled bases, mean Phred below 15, or no exact constant-primer or identifier match. High-quality paired reads were merged using COPE v1.2.5, and each unique nucleotide sequence was defined as a clonotype. MiTCR v1.1 was used to align the clonotypes against IMGT TRBV, TRBD and TRBJ reference segments. The analysis was restricted to V-J combinations with a frequency above 0.0001, which together covered roughly 99% of the repertoires. The TCS score was defined as the ratio of F50 (clonal expansion) to E x V (chaos), calculated using BLOSUM62-based TCRdist between CDR3 peptides within each V-J. Welch's t-statistics and random forest reduced roughly 540 V-J features to 10 to 15, which were used in a naive Bayes classifier (R e1071). TCRdb reanalyzed the raw reads on its own, using fastp at Q25 for trimming and MiXCR for clone calling, and kept in-frame beta chains. Duplicate CDR3 protein sequences are folded into a single record with the most common DNA and genes. The V and J calls and clone size are TCRdb's, not the authors'. Present in this sample are approximately 560,000 distinct CDR3 sequences, roughly 14% of which were seen just once. The ten largest clones add up to about 7% of the sample.

Stable Graves' hyperthyroidism was defined as the absence of progression to ophthalmopathy over 18 months of follow-up. The hyperthyroidism patients were between 18 and 65 years old and newly diagnosed, with a disease duration of less than 2 months. Exclusion was applied to patients with uncontrolled infections, other autoimmune diseases, pregnancy or lactation. Diagnoses were based on clinical symptoms, serum thyroxine and TRAb, thyroid ultrasound and orbital computed tomography. Ficoll-Paque density gradient centrifugation was used to isolate PBMCs from around 10 ml of fresh peripheral blood. Total RNA was extracted using Trizol reagent, and RNA quality was assessed on an Agilent 2100 Bioanalyzer. CDR1 and CDR2, per the germline V gene (reference sequence), are GTSNPN and SVGIG. The V end gives up 7 bases and the J end 4 bases, leaving 2 bases in the junction not matched to a gene. The CDR3 spans 11 residues, from the cysteine through the phenylalanine. The retained sequence is limited to the CDR3, 33 bases, with the frame set at the first base.

To note about this clonotype: No cognate antigen has been identified for it. No much larger clone is present one base from it, and per-base qualities are unavailable.

Sequenced sample: blood. The sequence came from a woman aged 30 to 39 with Graves' hyperthyroidism. Recombination linked TRBV30 to TRBJ2-3, and 7 junction bases match TRBD1. In nucleotide form, the sequence is TGTGCCTCCGACAGGGCAGATACGCAGTATTTT. It specifies CASDRADTQYF. When the CDR3 is completed using the reference TRBV30 and TRBJ2-3 genes on either side, the full variable domain is SQTIHQWPATLVQPVGSPLSLECTVEGTSNPNLYWYRQAAGRGLQLLFYSVGIGQISSEVPQNLSASRPQDRQFILSSKKLLLSDSGFYLCASDRADTQYFGPGTRLTVL.